Reported below is one TCR beta chain. Its cognate antigen is unknown. It was with 60 Vbeta and 13 Jbeta primers that the PCR ran. Produced via immunoSEQ multiplex PCR; TCRdb's table is partial and in-frame only. The sample consists of about 130,000 clones, about three quarters of them appearing once. This specimen belongs to a study of cytomegalovirus exposure and HLA in healthy donors. Sampled while nominally healthy, donors likely had unrecorded immune exposures. CDR1 is WSHSY and CDR2 is SAAADI in the germline V gene. V lost 7 bases and J 7 bases, leaving 16 bases between the germline ends. The CDR3 has 14 amino acids. General observations from the study: In presence/absence analyses, roughly uniform sequencing depth across donors was assumed. Cytomegalovirus status, reportedly, was diagnosed with high specificity and sensitivity by the classifier.

The sequenced material came from PBMCs. The sequence derives from a human donor in good health. The chain carries TRBV10-2 and TRBJ1-4; D call uncertain. CDR3 sequence (DNA): TGCGCCAGCATGGCATGGGCCTCAACTGAAAAACTGTTTTTT. Its protein product is CASMAWASTEKLFF.